The clone carrying this TCR beta chain has a count of ten or more. The germline gives CDR1 SGDLS, CDR2 YYNGEE. Trimming took 7 bases from V and 4 from J; bases not matched to a gene: 13. This CDR3 contains 17 residues. Using unique molecular identifiers, the investigators prepared the TCRbeta library. MiXCR, applied by TCRdb to the PCR reads, yields one record per CDR3 protein. The sample shows roughly 400,000 distinct CDR3 sequences, 43% of them seen only once. This sample is drawn from a study of T-cell reconstitution after alpha-beta-depleted transplantation in children. The source is a girl aged 2-9 years with aplastic anemia, due to receive a stem cell transplant. Material: PBMCs, obtained before TCRalphabeta/CD19-depleted stem cell transplant. The chain links TRBV9 to TRBJ2-5; 13 nucleotides align to TRBD2. As DNA, the CDR3 is TGTGCCAGCTCAGCCACCGGACTAGCGGGAGTGTCAGAGACCCAGTACTTC. This sequence encodes CASSATGLAGVSETQYF. The full variable domain, with the rest looked up from reference TRBV9 and TRBJ2-5, is DSGVTQTPKHLITATGQRVTLRCSPRSGDLSVYWYQQSLDQGLQFLIQYYNGEERAKGNILERFSAQQFPDLHSELNLSSLELGDSALYFCASSATGLAGVSETQYFGPGTRLLVL.